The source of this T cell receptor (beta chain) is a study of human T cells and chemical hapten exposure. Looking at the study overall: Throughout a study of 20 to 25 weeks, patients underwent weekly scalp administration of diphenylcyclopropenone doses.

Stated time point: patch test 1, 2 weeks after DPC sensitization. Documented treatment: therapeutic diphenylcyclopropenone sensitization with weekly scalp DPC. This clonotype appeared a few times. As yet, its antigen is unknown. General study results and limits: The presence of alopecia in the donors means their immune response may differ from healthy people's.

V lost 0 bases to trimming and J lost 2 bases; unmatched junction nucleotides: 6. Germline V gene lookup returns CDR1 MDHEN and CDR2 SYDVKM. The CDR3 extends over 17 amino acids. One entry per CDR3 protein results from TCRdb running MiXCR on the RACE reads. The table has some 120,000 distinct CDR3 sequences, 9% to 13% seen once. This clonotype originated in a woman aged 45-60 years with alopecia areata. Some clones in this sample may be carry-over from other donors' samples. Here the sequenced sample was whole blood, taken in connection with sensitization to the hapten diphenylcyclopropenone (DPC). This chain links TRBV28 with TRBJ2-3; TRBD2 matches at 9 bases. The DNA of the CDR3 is TGTGCCAGCAGTTTATGGGAGCGGGAGGCCACCACAGATACGCAGTATTTT. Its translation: CASSLWEREATTDTQYF. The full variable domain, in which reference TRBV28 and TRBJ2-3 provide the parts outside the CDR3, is DVKVTQSSRYLVKRTGEKVFLECVQDMDHENMFWYRQDPGLGLRLIYFSYDVKMKEKGDIPEGYSVSREKKERFSLILESASTNQTSMYLCASSLWEREATTDTQYFGPGTRLTVL.